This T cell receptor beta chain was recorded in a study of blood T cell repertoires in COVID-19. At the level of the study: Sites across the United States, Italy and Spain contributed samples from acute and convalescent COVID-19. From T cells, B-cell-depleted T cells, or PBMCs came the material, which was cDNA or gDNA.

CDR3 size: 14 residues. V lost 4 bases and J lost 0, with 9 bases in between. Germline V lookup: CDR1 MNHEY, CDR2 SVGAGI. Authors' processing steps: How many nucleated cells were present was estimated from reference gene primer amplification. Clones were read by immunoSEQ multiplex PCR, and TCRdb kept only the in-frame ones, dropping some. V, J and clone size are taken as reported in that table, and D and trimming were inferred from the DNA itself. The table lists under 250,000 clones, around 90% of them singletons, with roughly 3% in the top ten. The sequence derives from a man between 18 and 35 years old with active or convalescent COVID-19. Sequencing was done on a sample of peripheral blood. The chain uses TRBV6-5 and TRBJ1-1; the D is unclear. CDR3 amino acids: CASSSGAVNTEAFF. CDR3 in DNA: TGTGCCAGCAGTTCCGGAGCCGTGAACACTGAAGCTTTCTTT.